These 21 T cell receptor beta chains were all obtained from the same sample, sequenced in a study of blood T cell repertoires in COVID-19 (dated by TCRdb to the early 2020s). The library came from the immunoSEQ multiplex PCR assay. What TCRdb holds here is the immuneACCESS table cut down to in-frame rearrangements. Part of the clones is not present; checked against another copy, under half of the missing clones reflect an unresolved V gene, and the others are unexplained. This sample is represented by approximately 220,000 clones; 80% to 90% of them were singletons. The ten largest clones capture 3.5% to 4.5% of the sample. The sequenced material came from PBMCs or T cells enriched from blood (not recorded which). The origin of the receptors is a middle-aged woman with acute COVID-19.

This CDR3 is CASSETGDNSPLHF. CDR3 nucleotides: TGTGCCAGCAGCGAGACAGGGGATAATTCACCCCTCCACTTT. The chain combines TRBV9 with TRBJ1-6; 8 bases fit TRBD1. Losses at the gene ends were 3 bases for V and 5 bases for J; bases not matched to a gene: 1. The CDR3 contains 14 residues. Germline V gene data show CDR1 as SGDLS and CDR2 as YYNGEE.

As concerns this clone: Other DNA variants within this sample encode the same CDR3. The rearrangement joins TRBV12-3 or TRBV12-4 to TRBJ1-1; TRBD1 is a possible D gene (5 bases). The CDR3 sequence is 13 residues long. Trimming took off 5 bases at V and 4 bases at J, with 11 bases between the two ends. DNA of the CDR3: TGTGCCAGCAGTCTCCTGGGGGGCACTGAAGCTTTCTTT. It encodes CASSLLGGTEAFF.

The chain uses TRBV19 and TRBJ1-2; 7 bases map to TRBD1. The CDR3 is made up of 17 amino acids. From germline, CDR1 is LNHDA and CDR2 SQIVND (reference sequence). The ends lost 7 bases at V and 0 bases at J; junction bases unmatched: 14. The CDR3 loop is CASIQGGSILSNYGYTF. For the CDR3, the DNA is TGTGCCAGTATCCAGGGGGGATCCATCCTGTCTAACTATGGCTACACCTTC. Together with reference TRBV19 and TRBJ1-2, the CDR3 gives the full variable domain: DGGITQSPKYLFRKEGQNVTLSCEQNLNHDAMYWYRQDPGQGLRLIYYSQIVNDFQKGDIAEGYSVSREKKESFPLTVTSAQKNPTAFYLCASIQGGSILSNYGYTFGSGTRLTVV.

The genes are TRBV25-1 and TRBJ1-6; TRBD1 aligns across 8 bases. The junction had 17 bases not matched to a gene; V was cut back by 3 bases and J by 16 bases. Germline CDR1 reads MGHDK; CDR2 reads SYGVNS. CDR3 length equals 16 residues. Here the CDR3 reads CASSDLTGTGELALHF. The CDR3 DNA sequence: TGTGCCAGCAGTGATTTAACCGGGACAGGAGAGCTGGCGCTCCACTTT.

V usage is TRBV19 and J usage is TRBJ1-2; 7 nucleotides agree with TRBD1. V was pared by 5 bases and J by 5 bases, with 5 bases of the junction left unmatched. The CDR3 is 13 amino acids. Germline assignment: CDR1 LNHDA and CDR2 SQIVND (reference sequence). The CDR3 region has the DNA TGTGCCAGTAGTCTGGGGACAGTGTATGGCTACACCTTC. Residues: CASSLGTVYGYTF. Supplemented by reference TRBV19 and TRBJ1-2, the full variable domain reads DGGITQSPKYLFRKEGQNVTLSCEQNLNHDAMYWYRQDPGQGLRLIYYSQIVNDFQKGDIAEGYSVSREKKESFPLTVTSAQKNPTAFYLCASSLGTVYGYTFGSGTRLTVV.

The chain has TRBV19 and TRBJ2-3; 8 bases agree with TRBD1. V was clipped by 5 bases and J by 7 bases; unmatched bases: 14. Germline loops: CDR1 LNHDA, CDR2 SQIVND (reference sequence). This CDR3 contains 16 residues. The CDR3 here is CASSPPGVVRGHTQYF. CDR3 nucleotide sequence: TGTGCCAGTAGTCCCCCGGGCGTTGTCAGGGGGCATACGCAGTATTTT.

The chain carries TRBV27 and TRBJ2-1, with 11 nucleotides matching TRBD2. Trimming at V came to 2 bases and at J to 4 bases, leaving 1 base not matched to a gene. Germline V gene sequence: CDR1 MNHEY, CDR2 SMNVEV (reference sequence). The CDR3 spans 15 residues. The CDR3 nucleotides read TGTGCCAGCAGTTTACGGACTAGCGGGTACAATGAGCAGTTCTTC. Its protein is CASSLRTSGYNEQFF.

This clone was observed a few times. The chain uses TRBV19 and TRBJ1-5, with D possibly being TRBD1 (5 bases). V was clipped by 4 bases and J by 0 bases, with 16 bases between them. The CDR3 is 17 amino acids. Germline CDR1 and CDR2: LNHDA and SQIVND (reference sequence). CDR3 DNA: TGTGCCAGTAGTACACTTCGAAACGGGGGTAGCAATCAGCCCCAGCATTTT. Encoded protein: CASSTLRNGGSNQPQHF.

The V and J genes are TRBV5-1 and TRBJ2-1; D is undetermined. This CDR3 comprises 13 residues. CDR1 is SGHRS and CDR2 is YFSETQ in the germline V gene. Trimming shortened V by 4 bases and J by 4 bases, and 9 bases separated the two germline ends. The CDR3: CASSTDKYNEQFF. CDR3 DNA sequence: TGCGCCAGCAGCACCGACAAATACAATGAGCAGTTCTTC.

This rearrangement joins TRBV5-6 to TRBJ2-7; D is possibly TRBD1 (6 bases). Per germline, CDR1 SGHDT and CDR2 YYEEEE. The CDR3 runs to 15 residues. V gave up 2 bases and J gave up 5 bases, with 17 bases separating them. This CDR3 is CASSFGRGRGDEQYF. CDR3 sequence (DNA): TGTGCCAGCAGCTTTGGCAGGGGTCGGGGCGACGAGCAGTACTTC. The full variable domain, with the rest looked up from reference TRBV5-6 and TRBJ2-7, is DAGVTQSPTHLIKTRGQQVTLRCSPKSGHDTVSWYQQALGQGPQFIFQYYEEEERQRGNFPDRFSGHQFPNYSSELNVNALLLGDSALYLCASSFGRGRGDEQYFGPGTRLTVT.

The chain couples TRBV11-2 to TRBJ1-1, with D possibly matching TRBD1 (6 bases). V lost 3 bases and J 11 bases, leaving 16 bases between the germline ends. The CDR3 loop spans 13 amino acids. From germline, CDR1 is SGHAT and CDR2 FQNNGV. The CDR3 bases are TGTGCCAGCAGCTTTGCCGTTACAGGGATTGCTTTCTTT. Protein sequence: CASSFAVTGIAFF.

This chain connects TRBV7-6 to TRBJ2-5; 7 positions agree with TRBD1. V lost 4 bases and J lost 4; bases outside the gene matches: 12. The germline gives CDR1 SGHVS, CDR2 FNYEAQ. CDR3 length: 16 amino acids. CDR3 in amino acids: CASSSRSRGSRETQYF. CDR3 nucleotide sequence: TGTGCCAGCAGCTCGAGGTCCAGGGGGAGCAGAGAGACCCAGTACTTC.

The chain combines TRBV7-2 with TRBJ1-2; 7 nucleotides match TRBD1. Germline values: CDR1 SGHTA, CDR2 FQGNSA. The length of the CDR3 is 15 residues. Losses at the gene ends were 3 bases for V and 1 base for J; bases not matched to a gene: 5. As DNA, the CDR3 is TGTGCCAGCAGCTTGGGACAGCCGGTTAACTATGGCTACACCTTC. Residues: CASSLGQPVNYGYTF. Using reference TRBV7-2 and TRBJ1-2 for the parts outside the CDR3, the full variable domain is GAGVSQSPSNKVTEKGKDVELRCDPISGHTALYWYRQSLGQGLEFLIYFQGNSAPDKSGLPSDRFSAERTGGSVSTLTIQRTQQEDSAVYLCASSLGQPVNYGYTFGSGTRLTVV.

As DNA, the CDR3 is TGTGCCAGCGGTTCGGGACAGGGGGCCTATAGCAATCAGCCCCAGCATTTT. It is translated as CASGSGQGAYSNQPQHF. The gene calls are TRBV19 and TRBJ1-5; TRBD1 matches at 12 bases. The V segment lost 9 bases and the J segment 0 bases; nucleotides outside the gene matches: 9. The CDR3 consists of 17 residues. Germline CDR1 LNHDA, CDR2 SQIVND (reference sequence).

V gene TRBV14 combines with J gene TRBJ2-5, with 9 nucleotides matching TRBD1. The V segment lost 0 bases and the J segment 5 bases; nucleotides outside the gene matches: 1. CDR1 and CDR2 from the germline V gene are SGHDN and FVKESK. The CDR3 is 14 residues long. CDR3 sequence: CASSQDGTGETQYF. CDR3 in DNA: TGTGCCAGCAGCCAAGACGGGACAGGGGAGACCCAGTACTTC.

Worth noting for this clone: A junction boundary mismatches the germline segment, possibly from a read error. The genes are TRBV7-9 and TRBJ1-4; a weak D match, TRBD1 (6 bases). Germline-derived CDR1 and CDR2 are SEHNR and FQNEAQ (reference sequence). The CDR3 extends over 14 amino acids. The chain's CDR3 is CASSSTGTDEKLFF. The DNA for the CDR3 is TGTGCCAGCAGTTCGACAGGAACTGATGAAAAACTGTTTTTT.

This chain joins TRBV2 and TRBJ1-2; 7 nucleotides align to TRBD1. Germline V gene lookup returns CDR1 SNHLY and CDR2 FYNNEI. With 7 bases clipped from V and 3 bases from J, the junction kept 2 bases outside the gene matches. This CDR3 is built from 12 residues. The CDR3 coding sequence is TGTGCCAGCATGGGACAGTACTATGGCTACACCTTC. It is translated as CASMGQYYGYTF.

The chain combines TRBV5-1 with TRBJ1-2, with D unresolved. Trimming removed 5 bases at V and 8 bases at J, with 13 bases between. CDR1 is SGHRS and CDR2 is YFSETQ in the germline V gene. The CDR3 totals 12 residues. The CDR3 sequence: CASRSGEKGYTF. The CDR3 coding sequence is TGCGCCAGCAGGAGTGGGGAGAAGGGCTACACCTTC.

This rearrangement joins TRBV9 to TRBJ2-1; TRBD1 might be the D (6 bases). CDR1 SGDLS and CDR2 YYNGEE come from the germline V gene. V lost 7 bases and J 4 bases, leaving 18 bases between the germline ends. There are 15 residues in the CDR3. This CDR3 reads CASGSGRGFYNEQFF. Written as DNA, the CDR3 is TGTGCCAGCGGATCTGGCAGGGGATTTTACAATGAGCAGTTCTTC. Full variable domain (missing parts from reference TRBV9 and TRBJ2-1): DSGVTQTPKHLITATGQRVTLRCSPRSGDLSVYWYQQSLDQGLQFLIQYYNGEERAKGNILERFSAQQFPDLHSELNLSSLELGDSALYFCASGSGRGFYNEQFFGPGTRLTVL.

The V gene is TRBV3-1 (or the pseudogene TRBV3-2), the J gene TRBJ2-1; D not resolved. CDR3 length: 13 amino acids. The germline V and J ends were trimmed by 2 bases and 5 bases, with 7 bases remaining between them. The germline CDR1 and CDR2 sequences are LGHDT and YNNKEL (reference sequence). CDR3 sequence: CASSQRQNNEQFF. The CDR3 DNA reads as TGTGCCAGCAGCCAACGTCAGAACAATGAGCAGTTCTTC.

J is TRBJ1-1 and V is TRBV18; TRBD1 aligns across 7 bases. The V gene end was trimmed by 2 bases and the J gene end by 8 bases; junction bases not matched to a gene: 8. Looked up from germline, CDR1 is KGHSH and CDR2 is LQKENI. The CDR3 extends over 14 amino acids. This CDR3 reads CASSPYDTGVEAFF. CDR3 sequence (DNA): TGTGCCAGCTCACCATATGATACAGGGGTGGAAGCTTTCTTT. Full variable domain (outside the CDR3, taken from reference TRBV18 and TRBJ1-1): NAGVMQNPRHLVRRRGQEARLRCSPMKGHSHVYWYRQLPEEGLKFMVYLQKENIIDESGMPKERFSAEFPKEGPSILRIQQVVRGDSAAYFCASSPYDTGVEAFFGQGTRLTVV.